The subject of this entry is one T cell receptor beta chain. Its antigen is still unknown. Other DNA sequences of this sample code for an identical CDR3. Germline V gene lookup returns CDR1 MNHNS and CDR2 SASEGT. V lost 4 bases, J lost 2 bases, and 3 bases stayed unmatched. The CDR3 is 14 amino acids. The sample comes from a study of shared clonotypes between healthy human individuals. Regarding the study as a whole: Researchers found naive subsets generally carried larger estimated richness than memory subsets.

Using immunoSEQ multiplex PCR, the repertoire was profiled, and TCRdb retains in-frame clones only, with some absent. The table includes around 750,000 clones, approximately 79% detected once. The receptor was derived from a woman aged 25 to 45 in good health. What was sequenced was memory CD4+ T cells sorted from blood. Subset described: CD45RA-negative fraction. The rearrangement links TRBV6-1 to TRBJ2-3, with 7 bases aligning to TRBD1. The CDR3 sequence: CASSATGSTDTQYF. The CDR3 DNA reads TGTGCCAGCAGTGCGACAGGGTCCACAGATACGCAGTATTTT.